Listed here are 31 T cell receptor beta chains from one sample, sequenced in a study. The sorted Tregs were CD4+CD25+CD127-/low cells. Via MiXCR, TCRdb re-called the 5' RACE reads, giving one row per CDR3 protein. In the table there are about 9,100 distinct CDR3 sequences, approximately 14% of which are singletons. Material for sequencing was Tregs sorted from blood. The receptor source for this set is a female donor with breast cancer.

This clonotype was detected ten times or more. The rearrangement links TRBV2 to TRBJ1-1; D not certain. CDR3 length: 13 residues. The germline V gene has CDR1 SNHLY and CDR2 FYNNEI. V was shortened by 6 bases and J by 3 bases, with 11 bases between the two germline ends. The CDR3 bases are TGTGCCAGCAGCCATAACGAGGACACTGAAGCTTTCTTT. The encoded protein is CASSHNEDTEAFF.

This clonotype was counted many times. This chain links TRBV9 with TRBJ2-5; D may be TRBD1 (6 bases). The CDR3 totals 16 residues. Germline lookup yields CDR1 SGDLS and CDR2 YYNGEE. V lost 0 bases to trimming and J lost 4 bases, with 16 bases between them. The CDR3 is CASSVAVGARGETQYF. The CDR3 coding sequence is TGTGCCAGCAGCGTAGCGGTGGGGGCTCGGGGAGAGACCCAGTACTTC.

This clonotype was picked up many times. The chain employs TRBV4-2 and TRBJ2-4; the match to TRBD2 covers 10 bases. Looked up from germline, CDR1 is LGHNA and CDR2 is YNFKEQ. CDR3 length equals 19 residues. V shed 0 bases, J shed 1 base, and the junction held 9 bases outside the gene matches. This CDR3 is CASSQDFSGTSAAKNIQYF. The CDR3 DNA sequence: TGTGCCAGCAGCCAAGATTTCTCCGGGACTAGCGCGGCCAAAAACATTCAGTACTTC.

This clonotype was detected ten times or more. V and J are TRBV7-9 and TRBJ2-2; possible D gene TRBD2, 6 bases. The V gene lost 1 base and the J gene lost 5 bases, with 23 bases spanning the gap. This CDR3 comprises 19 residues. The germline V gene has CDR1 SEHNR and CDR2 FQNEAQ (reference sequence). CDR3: CASSLGRFDGRSRTGELFF. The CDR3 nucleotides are TGTGCCAGCAGCTTAGGCCGATTCGACGGGAGAAGTCGAACCGGGGAGCTGTTTTTT.

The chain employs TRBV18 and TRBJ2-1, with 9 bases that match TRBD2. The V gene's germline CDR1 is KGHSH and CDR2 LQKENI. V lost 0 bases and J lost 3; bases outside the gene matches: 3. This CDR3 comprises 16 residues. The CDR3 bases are TGTGCCAGCTCACCACCCCTAGCGGGAAACTACAATGAGCAGTTCTTC. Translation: CASSPPLAGNYNEQFF.

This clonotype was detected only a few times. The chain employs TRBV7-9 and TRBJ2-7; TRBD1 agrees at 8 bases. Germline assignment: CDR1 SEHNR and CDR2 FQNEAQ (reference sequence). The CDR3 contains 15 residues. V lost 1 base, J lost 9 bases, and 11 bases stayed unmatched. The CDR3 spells CASSLGQGALGGQYF. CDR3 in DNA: TGTGCCAGCAGCTTAGGGCAGGGGGCACTCGGGGGGCAGTACTTC.

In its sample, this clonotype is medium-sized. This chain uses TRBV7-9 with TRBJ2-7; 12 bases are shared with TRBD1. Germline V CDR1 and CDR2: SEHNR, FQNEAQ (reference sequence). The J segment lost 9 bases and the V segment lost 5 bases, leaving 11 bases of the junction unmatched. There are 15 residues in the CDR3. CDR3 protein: CASSPGTGGFQGQYF. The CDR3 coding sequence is TGTGCCAGCAGCCCGGGGACAGGGGGCTTCCAGGGGCAGTACTTC.

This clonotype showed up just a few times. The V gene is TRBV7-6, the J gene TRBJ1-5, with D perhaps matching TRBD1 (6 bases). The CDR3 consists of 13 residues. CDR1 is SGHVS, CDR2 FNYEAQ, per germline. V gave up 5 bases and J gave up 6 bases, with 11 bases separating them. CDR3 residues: CASSPGGGQPQHF. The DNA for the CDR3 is TGTGCCAGCAGCCCCGGGGGCGGTCAGCCCCAGCATTTT.

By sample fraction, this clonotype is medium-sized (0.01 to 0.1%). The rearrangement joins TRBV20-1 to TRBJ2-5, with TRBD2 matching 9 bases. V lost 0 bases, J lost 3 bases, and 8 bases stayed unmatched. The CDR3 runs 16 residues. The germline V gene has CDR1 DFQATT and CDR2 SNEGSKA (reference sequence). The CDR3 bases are TGCAGTGCTAGAGAATGGCGGGGGGGCCGAGAAGAGACCCAGTACTTC. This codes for CSAREWRGGREETQYF.

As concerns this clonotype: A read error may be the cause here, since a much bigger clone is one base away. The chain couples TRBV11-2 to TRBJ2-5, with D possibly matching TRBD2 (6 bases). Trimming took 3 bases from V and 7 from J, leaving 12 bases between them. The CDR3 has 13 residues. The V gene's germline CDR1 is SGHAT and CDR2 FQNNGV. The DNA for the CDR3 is TGTGCCAGCAGCTTTGGTGGGGGAGGGACCCAGTACTTC. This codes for CASSFGGGGTQYF. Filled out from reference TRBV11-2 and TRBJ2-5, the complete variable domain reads EAGVAQSPRYKIIEKRQSVAFWCNPISGHATLYWYQQILGQGPKLLIQFQNNGVVDDSQLPKDRFSAERLKGVDSTLKIQPAKLEDSAVYLCASSFGGGGTQYFGPGTRLLVL.

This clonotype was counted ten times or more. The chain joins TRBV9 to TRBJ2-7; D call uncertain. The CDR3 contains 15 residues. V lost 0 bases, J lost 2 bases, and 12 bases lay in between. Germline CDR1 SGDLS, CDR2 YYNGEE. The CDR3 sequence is CASSVAVAGTYEQYF. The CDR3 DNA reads TGTGCCAGCAGCGTAGCAGTGGCCGGCACCTACGAGCAGTACTTC.

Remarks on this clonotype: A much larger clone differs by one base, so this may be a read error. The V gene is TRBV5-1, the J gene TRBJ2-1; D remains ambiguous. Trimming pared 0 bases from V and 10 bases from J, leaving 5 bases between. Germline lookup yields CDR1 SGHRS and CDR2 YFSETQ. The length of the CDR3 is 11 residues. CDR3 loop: CASSLGKEQFF. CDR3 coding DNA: TGCGCCAGCAGCTTGGGGAAAGAGCAGTTCTTC. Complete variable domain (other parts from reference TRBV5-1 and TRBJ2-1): KAGVTQTPRYLIKTRGQQVTLSCSPISGHRSVSWYQQTPGQGLQFLFEYFSETQRNKGNFPGRFSGRQFSNSRSEMNVSTLELGDSALYLCASSLGKEQFFGPGTRLTVL.

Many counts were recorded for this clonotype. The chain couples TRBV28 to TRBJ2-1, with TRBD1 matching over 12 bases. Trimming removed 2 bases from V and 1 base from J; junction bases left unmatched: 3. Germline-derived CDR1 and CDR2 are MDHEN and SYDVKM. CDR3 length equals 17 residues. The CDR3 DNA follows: TGTGCCAGCAGTTTACGGGACAGGGGGCGATCCTACAATGAGCAGTTCTTC. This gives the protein CASSLRDRGRSYNEQFF.

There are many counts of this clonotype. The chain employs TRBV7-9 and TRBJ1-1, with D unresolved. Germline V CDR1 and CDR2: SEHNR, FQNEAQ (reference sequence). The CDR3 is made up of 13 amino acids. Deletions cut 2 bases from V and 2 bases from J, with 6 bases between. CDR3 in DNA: TGTGCCAGCAGCTTAAACAGAAACACTGAAGCTTTCTTT. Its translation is CASSLNRNTEAFF. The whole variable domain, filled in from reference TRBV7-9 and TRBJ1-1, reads DTGVSQNPRHKITKRGQNVTFRCDPISEHNRLYWYRQTLGQGPEFLTYFQNEAQLEKSRLLSDRFSAERPKGSFSTLEIQRTEQGDSAMYLCASSLNRNTEAFFGQGTRLTVV.

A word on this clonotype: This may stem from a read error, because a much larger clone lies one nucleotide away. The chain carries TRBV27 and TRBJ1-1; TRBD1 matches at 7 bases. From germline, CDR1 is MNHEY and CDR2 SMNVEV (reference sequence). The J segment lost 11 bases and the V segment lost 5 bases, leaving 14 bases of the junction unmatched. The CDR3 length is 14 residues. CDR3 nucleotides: TGTGCCAGCAGTGCGAGGGGGCATAATCTGGGGGCTTTCTTT. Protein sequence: CASSARGHNLGAFF.

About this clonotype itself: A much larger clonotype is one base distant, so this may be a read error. The CDR3 region is CTSSTAGTANYGYTF. CDR3 nucleotide sequence: TGTACCAGTAGTACCGCTGGGACAGCTAACTATGGCTACACCTTC. The chain joins TRBV19 to TRBJ1-2; 7 bases align to TRBD1. The CDR3 runs to 15 residues. Germline loops: CDR1 LNHDA, CDR2 SQIVND (reference sequence).

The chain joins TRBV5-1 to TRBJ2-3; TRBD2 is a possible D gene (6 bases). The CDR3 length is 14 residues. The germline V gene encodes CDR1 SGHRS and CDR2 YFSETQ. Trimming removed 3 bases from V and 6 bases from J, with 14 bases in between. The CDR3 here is CASSSGGPADTQYF. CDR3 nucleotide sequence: TGCGCCAGCAGCTCCGGAGGGCCCGCGGATACGCAGTATTTT. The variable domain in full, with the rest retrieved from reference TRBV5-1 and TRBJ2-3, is KAGVTQTPRYLIKTRGQQVTLSCSPISGHRSVSWYQQTPGQGLQFLFEYFSETQRNKGNFPGRFSGRQFSNSRSEMNVSTLELGDSALYLCASSSGGPADTQYFGPGTRLTVL.

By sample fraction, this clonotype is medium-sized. CDR3 in amino acids: CASSEFSRLNTEAFF. DNA for the CDR3: TGTGCCAGCAGTGAGTTCAGCAGGCTGAACACTGAAGCTTTCTTT. V gene TRBV6-1 combines with J gene TRBJ1-1; D gene unclear. Germline values: CDR1 MNHNS, CDR2 SASEGT. Trimming removed 3 bases from V and 0 bases from J, with 11 bases in between. CDR3 size: 15 residues.

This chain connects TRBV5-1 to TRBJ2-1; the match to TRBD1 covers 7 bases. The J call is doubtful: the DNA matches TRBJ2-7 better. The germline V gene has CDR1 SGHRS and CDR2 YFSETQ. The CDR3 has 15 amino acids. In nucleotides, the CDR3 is TGCGCCAGCAGCTTAAGGGACAGCTCCTACAATGAGCAGTACTTC. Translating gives CASSLRDSSYNEQYF.

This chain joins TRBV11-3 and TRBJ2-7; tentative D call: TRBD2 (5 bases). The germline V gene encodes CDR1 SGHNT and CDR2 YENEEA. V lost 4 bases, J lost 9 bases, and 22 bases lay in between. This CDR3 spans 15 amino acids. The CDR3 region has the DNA TGTGCCAGCAGCTCGGAGGCCTACCAAAGGGTCGGGCAGTACTTC. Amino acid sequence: CASSSEAYQRVGQYF.

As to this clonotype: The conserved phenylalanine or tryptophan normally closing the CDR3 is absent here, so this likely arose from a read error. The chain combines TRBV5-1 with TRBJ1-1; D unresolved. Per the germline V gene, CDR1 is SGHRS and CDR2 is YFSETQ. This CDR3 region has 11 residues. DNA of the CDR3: TGCGCCAGCAGACAGAACACTAAAGCTTTCTTG. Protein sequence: CASRQNTKAFL.

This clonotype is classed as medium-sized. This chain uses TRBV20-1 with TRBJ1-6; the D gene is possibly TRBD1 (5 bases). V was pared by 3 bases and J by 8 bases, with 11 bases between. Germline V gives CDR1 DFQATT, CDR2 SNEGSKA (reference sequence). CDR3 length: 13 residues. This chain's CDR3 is CSASSGTDSPLHF. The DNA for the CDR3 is TGCAGTGCTAGTAGCGGGACGGATTCACCCCTCCACTTT.

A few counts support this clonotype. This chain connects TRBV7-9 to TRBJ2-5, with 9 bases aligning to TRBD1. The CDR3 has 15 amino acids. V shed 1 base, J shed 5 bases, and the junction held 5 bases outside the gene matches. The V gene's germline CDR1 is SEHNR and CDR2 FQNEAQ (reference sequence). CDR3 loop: CASSLGGQGVETQYF. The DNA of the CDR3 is TGTGCCAGCAGCTTAGGGGGACAGGGTGTGGAGACCCAGTACTTC.

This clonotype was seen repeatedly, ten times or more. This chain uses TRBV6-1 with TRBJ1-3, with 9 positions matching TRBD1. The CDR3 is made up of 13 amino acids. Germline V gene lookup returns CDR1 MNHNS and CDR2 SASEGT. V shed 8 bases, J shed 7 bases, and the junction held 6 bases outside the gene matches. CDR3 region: CASGPGQGNTIYF. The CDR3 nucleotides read TGTGCCAGCGGCCCCGGACAGGGGAACACCATATATTTT.

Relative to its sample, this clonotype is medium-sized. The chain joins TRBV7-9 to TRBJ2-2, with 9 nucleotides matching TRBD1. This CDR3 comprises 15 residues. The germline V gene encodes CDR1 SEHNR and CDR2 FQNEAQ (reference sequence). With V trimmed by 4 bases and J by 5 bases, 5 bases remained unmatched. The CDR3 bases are TGTGCCAGCAGCTACCGGACAGGGGTAACCGGGGAGCTGTTTTTT. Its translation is CASSYRTGVTGELFF.

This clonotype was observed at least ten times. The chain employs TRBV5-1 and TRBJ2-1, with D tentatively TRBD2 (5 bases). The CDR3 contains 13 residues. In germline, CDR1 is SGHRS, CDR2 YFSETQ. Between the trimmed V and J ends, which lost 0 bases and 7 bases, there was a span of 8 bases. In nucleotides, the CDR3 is TGCGCCAGCAGCTTGGCCCCGGGAAATGAGCAGTTCTTC. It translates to CASSLAPGNEQFF.

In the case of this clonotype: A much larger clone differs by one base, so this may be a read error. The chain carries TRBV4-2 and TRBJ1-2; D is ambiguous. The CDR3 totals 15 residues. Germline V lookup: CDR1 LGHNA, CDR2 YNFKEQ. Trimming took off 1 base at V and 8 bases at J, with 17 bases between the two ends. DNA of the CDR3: TGTGCCAGCAGCCAAGGTCGTTCGGCCCAACGGGGCTACACCTTC. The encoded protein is CASSQGRSAQRGYTF.

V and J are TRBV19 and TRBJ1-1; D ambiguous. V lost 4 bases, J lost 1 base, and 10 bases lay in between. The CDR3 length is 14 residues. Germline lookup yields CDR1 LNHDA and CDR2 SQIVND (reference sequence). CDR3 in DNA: TGTGCCAGTAGTACACATACGGGGAACACTGAAGCTTTCTTT. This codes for CASSTHTGNTEAFF.

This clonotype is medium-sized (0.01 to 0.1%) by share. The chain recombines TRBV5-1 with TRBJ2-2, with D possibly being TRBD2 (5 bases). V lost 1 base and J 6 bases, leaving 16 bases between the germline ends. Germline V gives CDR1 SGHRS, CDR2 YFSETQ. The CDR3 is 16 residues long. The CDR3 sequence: CASSLIITGSAGELFF. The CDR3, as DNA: TGCGCCAGCAGCTTGATTATTACGGGATCGGCCGGGGAGCTGTTTTTT.

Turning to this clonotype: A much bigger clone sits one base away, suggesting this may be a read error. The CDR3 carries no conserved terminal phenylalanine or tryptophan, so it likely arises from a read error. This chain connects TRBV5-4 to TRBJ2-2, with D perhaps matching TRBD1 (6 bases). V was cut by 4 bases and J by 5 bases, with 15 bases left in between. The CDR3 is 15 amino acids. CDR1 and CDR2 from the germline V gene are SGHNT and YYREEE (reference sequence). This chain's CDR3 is CASSRPDSTTGELFS. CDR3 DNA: TGTGCCAGCAGCCGTCCGGACAGCACGACCGGGGAGCTGTTTTCT.

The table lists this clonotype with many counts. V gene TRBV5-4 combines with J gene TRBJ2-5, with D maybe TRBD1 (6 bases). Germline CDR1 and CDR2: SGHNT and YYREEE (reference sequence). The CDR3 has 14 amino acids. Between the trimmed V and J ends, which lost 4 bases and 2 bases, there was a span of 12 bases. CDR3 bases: TGTGCCAGCAGCACGGACAGTCATCAAGAGACCCAGTACTTC. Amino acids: CASSTDSHQETQYF.